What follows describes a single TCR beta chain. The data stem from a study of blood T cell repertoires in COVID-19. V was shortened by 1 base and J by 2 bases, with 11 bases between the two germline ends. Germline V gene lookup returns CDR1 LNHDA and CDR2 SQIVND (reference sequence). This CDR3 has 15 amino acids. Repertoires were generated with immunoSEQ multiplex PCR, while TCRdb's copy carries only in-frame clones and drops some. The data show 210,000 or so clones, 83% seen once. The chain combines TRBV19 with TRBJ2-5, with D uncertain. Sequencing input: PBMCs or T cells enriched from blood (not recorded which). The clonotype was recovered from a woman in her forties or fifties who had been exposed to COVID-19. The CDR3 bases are TGTGCCAGTAGTATAGGCGGTGAAATACAAGAGACCCAGTACTTC. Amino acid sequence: CASSIGGEIQETQYF.